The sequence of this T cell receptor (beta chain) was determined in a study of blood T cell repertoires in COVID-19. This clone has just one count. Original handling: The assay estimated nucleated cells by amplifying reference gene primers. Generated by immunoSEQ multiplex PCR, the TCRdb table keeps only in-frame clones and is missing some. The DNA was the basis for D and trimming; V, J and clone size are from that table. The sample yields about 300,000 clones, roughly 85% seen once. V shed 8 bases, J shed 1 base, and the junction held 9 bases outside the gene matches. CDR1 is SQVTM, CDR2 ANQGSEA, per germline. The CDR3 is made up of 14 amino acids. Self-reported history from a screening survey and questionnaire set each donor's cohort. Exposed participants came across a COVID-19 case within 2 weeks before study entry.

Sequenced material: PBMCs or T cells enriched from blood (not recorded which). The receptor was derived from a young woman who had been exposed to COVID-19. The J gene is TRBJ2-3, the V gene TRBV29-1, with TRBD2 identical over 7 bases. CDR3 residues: CSSEGEGGTDTQYF. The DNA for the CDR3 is TGCAGCTCTGAAGGGGAGGGTGGCACAGATACGCAGTATTTT.